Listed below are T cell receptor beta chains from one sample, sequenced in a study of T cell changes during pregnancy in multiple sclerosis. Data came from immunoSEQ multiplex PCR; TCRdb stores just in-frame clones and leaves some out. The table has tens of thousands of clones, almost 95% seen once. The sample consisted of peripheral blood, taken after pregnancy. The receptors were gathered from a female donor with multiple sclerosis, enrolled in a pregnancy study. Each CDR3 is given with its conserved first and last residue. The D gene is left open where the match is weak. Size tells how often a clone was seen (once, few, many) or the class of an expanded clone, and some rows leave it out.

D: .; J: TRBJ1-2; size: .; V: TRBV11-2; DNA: TGTGCCAGCAGCTTAGATGTTGGCCTGGCTAACTATGGCTACACCTTC; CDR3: CASSLDVGLANYGYTF
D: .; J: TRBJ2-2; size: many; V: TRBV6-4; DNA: TGTGCCAGCAGTGCGGGGGGCAACACCGGGGAGCTGTTTTTT; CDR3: CASSAGGNTGELFF
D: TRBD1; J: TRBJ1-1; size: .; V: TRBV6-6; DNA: TGTGCCAGCAGTAGGACAGGGGACCTTGAAGCTTTCTTT; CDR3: CASSRTGDLEAFF
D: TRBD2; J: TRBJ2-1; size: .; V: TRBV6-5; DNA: TGTGCCAGCAGGTACGGACTAGCGGGGCGCAATGAGCAGTTCTTC; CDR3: CASRYGLAGRNEQFF
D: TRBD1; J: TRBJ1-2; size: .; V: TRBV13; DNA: TGTGCCAGCAGCCCTGGGACAGAAAGTTCCTATGGCTACACCTTC; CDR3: CASSPGTESSYGYTF
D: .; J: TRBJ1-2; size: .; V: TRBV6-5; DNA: TGTGCCAGTTATGGGGGGAACTATGGCTACACCTTC; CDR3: CASYGGNYGYTF
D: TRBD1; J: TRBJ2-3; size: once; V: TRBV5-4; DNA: TGTGCCAGCAGCTTGGCCCGGGACAGGACTCCCACAGATACGCAGTATTTT; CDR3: CASSLARDRTPTDTQYF
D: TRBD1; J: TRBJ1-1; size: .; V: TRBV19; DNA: TGTGCCAGTAGTCCCCCCCTCATGCTCCGGACAGGGGGCACCCCCCCCCATGAAGCTTTCTTT; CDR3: CASSPPLMLRTGGTPPHEAFF
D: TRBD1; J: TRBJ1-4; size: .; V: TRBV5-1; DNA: TGCGCCAGCAGCCACGGACAGGGTGGATATAGACCTTTTGGTGAAAAACTGTTTTTT; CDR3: CASSHGQGGYRPFGEKLFF
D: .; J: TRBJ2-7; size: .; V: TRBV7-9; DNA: TGTGCCAGCAGCTTTAGCGGAACAGCCTACGAGCAGTACTTC; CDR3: CASSFSGTAYEQYF
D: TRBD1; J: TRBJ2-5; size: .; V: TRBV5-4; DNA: TGTGCCAGCAGCTCGACACAGGGGAAGGAGACCCAGTACTTC; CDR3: CASSSTQGKETQYF
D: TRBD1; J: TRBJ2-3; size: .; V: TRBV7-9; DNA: TGTGCCAGCAGCCAATACAGGGGCGGTACGCAGTATTTT; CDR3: CASSQYRGGTQYF
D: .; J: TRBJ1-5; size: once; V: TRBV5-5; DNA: TGTGCCAGCACCCCCGGGGGGCGCACTCAGCCCCAGCATTTT; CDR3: CASTPGGRTQPQHF
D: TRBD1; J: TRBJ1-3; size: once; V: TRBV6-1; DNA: TGTGCCAGCAGAGGCCAGGGACAGCTGAACACCATATATTTT; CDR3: CASRGQGQLNTIYF
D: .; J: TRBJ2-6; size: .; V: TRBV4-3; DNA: TGCGCCAGCAGCCAAGAAATAATCCTCTCCTCTGGGGCCAACGTCCTGACTTTC; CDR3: CASSQEIILSSGANVLTF
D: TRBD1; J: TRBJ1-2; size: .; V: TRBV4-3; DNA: TGCGCCAGCAGCCAAGACCGGGACAGGGAGCGTGGCTACACCTTC; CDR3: CASSQDRDRERGYTF
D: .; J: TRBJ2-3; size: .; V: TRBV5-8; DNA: TGTGCCAGCAGCCTCCTAACTATAGATACGCAGTATTTT; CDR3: CASSLLTIDTQYF